The 12 T cell receptor beta chains below all came from one sample that was sequenced in a study of long-term antiretroviral therapy in people with HIV. Sequencing relied on immunoSEQ assay v3.0, run at survey level. Produced via immunoSEQ multiplex PCR; TCRdb's table is partial and in-frame only. The repertoire has around 16,000 clones, roughly 80% of them found once; the top ten carry around 20%. Sequences were derived from unsorted PBMCs, sampled just before starting antiretroviral therapy. The receptors were gathered from a man between 40 and 49 years old with HIV.

V gene TRBV7-2 combines with J gene TRBJ2-3; D may be TRBD1 or TRBD2 (6 bases each). This CDR3 spans 16 amino acids. Germline CDR1 and CDR2: SGHTA and FQGNSA. Trimming removed 3 bases from V and 2 bases from J, with 15 bases in between. Here the CDR3 reads CASSLSKGGITDTQYF. The CDR3 nucleotides are TGTGCCAGCAGCTTGTCAAAGGGGGGCATCACAGATACGCAGTATTTT.

The rearrangement links TRBV5-1 to TRBJ1-6; TRBD1 aligns across 8 bases. The CDR3 spans 16 residues. Germline trimming cut 0 bases from V and 7 bases from J; bases unmatched to any gene: 6. CDR1 is SGHRS, CDR2 YFSETQ, per germline. CDR3: CASSLGRTGSNSPLHF. The CDR3 DNA reads as TGCGCCAGCAGCTTGGGAAGGACAGGGTCCAATTCACCCCTCCACTTT.

This rearrangement joins TRBV15 to TRBJ2-2; 7 bases line up with TRBD1. The junction had 9 bases not matched to a gene; V was cut back by 6 bases and J by 8 bases. This CDR3 has 14 amino acids. Germline CDR1 is LNHNV and CDR2 is YYDKDF (reference sequence). CDR3 in DNA: TGTGCCACCAGTCTATACCGGGACAGAGGGGAGCTGTTTTTT. It encodes CATSLYRDRGELFF.

For this clone: Other DNA variants within this sample encode the same CDR3. CDR3 DNA sequence: TGCAGCGTTGAAGTGGGGGACAGGGGTTACGAGCAGTACTTC. Its translation: CSVEVGDRGYEQYF. The V and J genes are TRBV29-1 and TRBJ2-7, with 10 bases aligning to TRBD1. This CDR3 is 14 amino acids long. Germline CDR1 reads SQVTM; CDR2 reads ANQGSEA. V was pared by 1 base and J by 4 bases, with 4 bases of the junction left unmatched.

The gene calls are TRBV7-9 and TRBJ2-2; 7 bases are shared with TRBD1. With V trimmed by 4 bases and J by 3 bases, 5 bases remained unmatched. The CDR3 totals 15 residues. Germline-derived CDR1 and CDR2 are SEHNR and FQNEAQ (reference sequence). The CDR3 coding sequence is TGTGCCAGCAGCTCGGGACAGATTTACACCGGGGAGCTGTTTTTT. Translated, it gives CASSSGQIYTGELFF.

This clone is medium-sized (0.01 to 0.1%) within its sample. This CDR3 is also generated by other DNA sequences in the sample. The rearrangement links TRBV29-1 to TRBJ1-1; no clear D. The V end lost 4 bases, the J end lost 1 base, and 7 bases lay between the germline ends. The CDR3 extends over 12 amino acids. Germline V gives CDR1 SQVTM, CDR2 ANQGSEA. The CDR3 bases are TGCAGCGTTGCTGGCGGGAACACTGAAGCTTTCTTT. It codes for CSVAGGNTEAFF.

Notes on this clone: The same CDR3 arises from other DNA sequences in this sample as well. The rearrangement uses TRBV6-5 and TRBJ2-7, with 9 bases matching TRBD2. The CDR3 spans 15 residues. With 2 bases clipped from V and 1 base from J, the junction kept 3 bases outside the gene matches. The V gene's germline CDR1 is MNHEY and CDR2 SVGAGI. The CDR3 region has the DNA TGTGCCAGCAGTTACGGGGCGGGAGGGTCCTACGAGCAGTACTTC. Translation gives CASSYGAGGSYEQYF.

This chain links TRBV19 with TRBJ2-5; 8 nucleotides align to TRBD1. The germline V gene has CDR1 LNHDA and CDR2 SQIVND (reference sequence). The CDR3 spans 15 residues. V was clipped by 3 bases and J by 5 bases; unmatched bases: 8. CDR3 amino acids: CASSIGQGPWETQYF. The CDR3 bases are TGTGCCAGTAGTATCGGACAGGGCCCTTGGGAGACCCAGTACTTC. Together with reference TRBV19 and TRBJ2-5, the CDR3 gives the full variable domain: DGGITQSPKYLFRKEGQNVTLSCEQNLNHDAMYWYRQDPGQGLRLIYYSQIVNDFQKGDIAEGYSVSREKKESFPLTVTSAQKNPTAFYLCASSIGQGPWETQYFGPGTRLLVL.

The CDR3 sequence: CASSLSRLGQGNTIYF. In nucleotides, the CDR3 is TGTGCCAGCAGCTTATCAAGACTCGGACAGGGAAACACCATATATTTT. V is TRBV11-2 and J is TRBJ1-3; D is possibly TRBD1 (6 bases). The CDR3 spans 16 residues. The V and J ends lost 2 bases and 4 bases respectively, with 15 bases between them. CDR1 SGHAT and CDR2 FQNNGV come from the germline V gene. Together with reference TRBV11-2 and TRBJ1-3, the CDR3 gives the full variable domain: EAGVAQSPRYKIIEKRQSVAFWCNPISGHATLYWYQQILGQGPKLLIQFQNNGVVDDSQLPKDRFSAERLKGVDSTLKIQPAKLEDSAVYLCASSLSRLGQGNTIYFGEGSWLTVV.

The chain recombines TRBV7-9 with TRBJ2-3; 7 bases agree with TRBD1. CDR1 and CDR2 from the germline V gene are SEHNR and FQNEAQ (reference sequence). The trim removed 3 bases at V and 4 bases at J, leaving 7 bases unmatched. The CDR3 sequence is 15 residues long. The DNA of the CDR3 is TGTGCCAGCAGCTTGTCCGGGACAGAGCCAGATACGCAGTATTTT. This codes for CASSLSGTEPDTQYF.

This clone showed up just once. The genes are TRBV9 and TRBJ1-1; D remains ambiguous. The ends were cut back, 0 bases at V and 0 bases at J, with 6 bases in the middle. This CDR3 is built from 14 residues. Germline CDR1 and CDR2: SGDLS and YYNGEE. The CDR3 coding sequence is TGTGCCAGCAGCGTAGGAGGCATGAACACTGAAGCTTTCTTT. This sequence encodes CASSVGGMNTEAFF.

V usage is TRBV30 and J usage is TRBJ1-3; no clear D. Germline-derived CDR1 and CDR2 are GTSNPN and SVGIG (reference sequence). There are 15 residues in the CDR3. V gave up 2 bases and J gave up 0 bases, with 11 bases separating them. The CDR3 is CAWSRLAASGNTIYF. CDR3 DNA sequence: TGTGCCTGGAGTCGACTTGCCGCCTCTGGAAACACCATATATTTT.